A single sample is the source of the 16 T cell receptor beta chains below, sequenced in a study of patients and donors after allogeneic stem cell transplantation. MiXCR, applied by TCRdb to the RT-PCR reads, yields one record per CDR3 protein. Altogether about 110,000 distinct CDR3 sequences are present, 35% being singletons, with the ten largest covering around 30%. Sequencing was done on a sample of blood, either unsorted or a sorted T cell fraction (not recorded which). These receptor sequences come from a human donor who was either an allogeneic HSCT recipient or a stem cell or donor lymphocyte infusion donor (not recorded which). It is not recorded whose cells these are; they may come from a transplant donor.

There are a few counts of this clonotype. The chain carries TRBV10-3 and TRBJ2-4, with D possibly TRBD2 on 6 matching bases. Trimming cost V 10 bases and J 7 bases, with 14 bases left between them. From germline, CDR1 is ENHRY and CDR2 SYGVKD. The CDR3 is made up of 12 amino acids. CDR3 nucleotides: TGTGCCACACGTAGTGGGGGGAACATTCAGTACTTC. As protein: CATRSGGNIQYF.

V gene TRBV6-5 combines with J gene TRBJ2-3; TRBD2 agrees at 9 bases. The CDR3 covers 16 residues. Germline V CDR1 and CDR2: MNHEY, SVGAGI. J was trimmed by 7 bases and V by 5 bases; bases with no gene match: 13. Written as DNA, the CDR3 is TGTGCCAGCAGTCAAGCGGGCGGGAGGGTCGTGTATACGCAGTATTTT. Translated: CASSQAGGRVVYTQYF.

This clonotype was seen a handful of times. This chain uses TRBV18 with TRBJ1-6; 7 nucleotides line up with TRBD1. Germline-derived CDR1 and CDR2 are KGHSH and LQKENI. The CDR3 sequence is 14 residues long. Trimming at V came to 4 bases and at J to 7 bases, leaving 4 bases not matched to a gene. The CDR3 sequence: CASSRDSVNSPLHF. As DNA, the CDR3 is TGTGCCAGCTCACGGGACAGCGTAAATTCACCCCTCCACTTT.

This chain joins TRBV4-3 and TRBJ2-3, with 7 bases fitting TRBD1. The CDR3 is 17 residues long. The germline V gene encodes CDR1 LGHNA and CDR2 YSLEER. The junction had 8 bases not matched to a gene; V was cut back by 0 bases and J by 2 bases. The CDR3, as DNA: TGCGCCAGCAGCCAAGATCCGCCTGGACAGGCCACAGATACGCAGTATTTT. Translation: CASSQDPPGQATDTQYF.

The CDR3 reads CASSRGFLNTGELFF. CDR3 in DNA: TGTGCCAGCAGCCGGGGATTCCTGAACACCGGGGAGCTGTTTTTT. The chain uses TRBV11-3 and TRBJ2-2, with a possible D match to TRBD2 (5 bases). Germline CDR1 and CDR2: SGHNT and YENEEA. Trimming cost V 5 bases and J 1 base, with 11 bases left between them. The CDR3 sequence is 15 residues long.

The J gene is TRBJ1-2, the V gene TRBV11-2; 9 bases line up with TRBD1. Trimming cost V 5 bases and J 5 bases; bases outside gene matches: 9. The CDR3 length is 15 residues. In germline, CDR1 is SGHAT, CDR2 FQNNGV. DNA of the CDR3: TGTGCCAGCAGCGGGCCCGGGACAGGGATTTATGGCTACACCTTC. Protein: CASSGPGTGIYGYTF. The entire variable domain, with the rest obtained from reference TRBV11-2 and TRBJ1-2, is as follows: EAGVAQSPRYKIIEKRQSVAFWCNPISGHATLYWYQQILGQGPKLLIQFQNNGVVDDSQLPKDRFSAERLKGVDSTLKIQPAKLEDSAVYLCASSGPGTGIYGYTFGSGTRLTVV.

The rearrangement joins TRBV5-8 to TRBJ2-3; 7 bases match TRBD2. Germline V gives CDR1 SGHTS, CDR2 YDEGEE. Trimming at V came to 0 bases and at J to 2 bases, leaving 9 bases not matched to a gene. This CDR3 region has 17 residues. The CDR3, as DNA: TGTGCCAGCAGCTTGGCTTGGCCTAGCGGAAACACAGATACGCAGTATTTT. It is translated as CASSLAWPSGNTDTQYF.

Only a few counts were recorded for this clonotype. The gene calls are TRBV4-3 and TRBJ2-3; 9 nucleotides agree with TRBD1. The J segment lost 5 bases and the V segment lost 4 bases, leaving 7 bases of the junction unmatched. CDR3 size: 15 residues. Germline loops: CDR1 LGHNA, CDR2 YSLEER. CDR3 protein: CASSLTDRGRDTQYF. The DNA of the CDR3 is TGCGCCAGCAGCCTGACAGACAGGGGGAGAGATACGCAGTATTTT.

This clonotype occurred a few times. The chain uses TRBV7-9 and TRBJ1-2, with 7 bases lining up with TRBD1. Germline assignment: CDR1 SEHNR and CDR2 FQNEAQ (reference sequence). This CDR3 is 13 amino acids long. V shed 11 bases, J shed 8 bases, and the junction held 14 bases outside the gene matches. CDR3: CALSRDSLPGYTF. CDR3 DNA sequence: TGTGCCTTGTCCCGGGACAGCCTGCCGGGCTACACCTTC.

In this sample, this clonotype turned up a few times. The J gene is TRBJ1-1, the V gene TRBV11-2; no clear D. The CDR3 extends over 12 amino acids. Germline V gene lookup returns CDR1 SGHAT and CDR2 FQNNGV. The V gene lost 5 bases and the J gene lost 11 bases, with 15 bases spanning the gap. This CDR3 reads CASSPGHAQAFF. The CDR3 DNA reads TGTGCCAGCAGCCCCGGCCACGCACAGGCTTTCTTT. The variable domain in full, with the rest retrieved from reference TRBV11-2 and TRBJ1-1, is EAGVAQSPRYKIIEKRQSVAFWCNPISGHATLYWYQQILGQGPKLLIQFQNNGVVDDSQLPKDRFSAERLKGVDSTLKIQPAKLEDSAVYLCASSPGHAQAFFGQGTRLTVV.

CDR3 residues: CSARAGGWNYGYTF. The CDR3 bases are TGCAGTGCTAGAGCAGGGGGCTGGAACTATGGCTACACCTTC. The chain recombines TRBV20-1 with TRBJ1-2; 8 bases match TRBD1. This CDR3 region has 14 residues. CDR1 is DFQATT, CDR2 SNEGSKA, per germline (reference sequence). V was pared by 1 base and J by 2 bases, with 3 bases of the junction left unmatched.

V and J are TRBV24-1 and TRBJ2-3, with D tentatively TRBD2 (6 bases). Trimming removed 7 bases from V and 2 bases from J, with 21 bases in between. Germline V gene sequence: CDR1 KGHDR, CDR2 SFDVKD. The CDR3 covers 17 residues. The CDR3 sequence is CATSPAEAGYPTDTQYF. CDR3 sequence (DNA): TGTGCCACCAGCCCTGCGGAGGCGGGATACCCCACAGATACGCAGTATTTT.

V and J are TRBV5-1 and TRBJ2-3, with D perhaps matching TRBD2 (6 bases). CDR3 length: 16 amino acids. Germline assignment: CDR1 SGHRS and CDR2 YFSETQ. The V end was cut by 2 bases, the J end by 5 bases, with 18 bases between. The CDR3 DNA is TGCGCCAGCAGCTTCCCCGGCCCGGGGGAGGTAGATACGCAGTATTTT. Amino acids: CASSFPGPGEVDTQYF.

This clonotype was picked up a small number of times. V is TRBV12-3 or TRBV12-4 and J is TRBJ2-2, with D perhaps being TRBD1 or TRBD2 (6 bases each). This CDR3 has 15 amino acids. V was pared by 6 bases and J by 3 bases, with 14 bases between. CDR3 DNA: TGTGCCAGCAGCCGCGGAGGGGGGCACACCGGGGAGCTGTTTTTT. Protein sequence: CASSRGGGHTGELFF.

This chain joins TRBV12-3 or TRBV12-4 and TRBJ2-1; 9 nucleotides match TRBD1. The CDR3 spans 15 residues. Unmatched junction bases numbered 13, after V lost 7 bases and J lost 9 bases. The CDR3 protein is CASTVLGTGYGEQFF. DNA for the CDR3: TGTGCCAGCACCGTCCTGGGGACAGGGTATGGTGAGCAGTTCTTC.

This clonotype has just a few counts. The chain carries TRBV6-5 and TRBJ1-6; D uncertain. Deletions cut 0 bases from V and 8 bases from J, with 5 bases between. This CDR3 spans 13 amino acids. Germline V CDR1 and CDR2: MNHEY, SVGAGI. Here the CDR3 DNA reads TGTGCCAGCAGTTACTCAAATTATTCACCCCTCCACTTT. The encoded protein is CASSYSNYSPLHF.